This T cell receptor beta chain originates from a study of cytomegalovirus exposure and HLA in healthy donors. CDR3 size: 15 residues. The V gene's germline CDR1 is LNHDA and CDR2 SQIVND (reference sequence). Trimming pared 5 bases from V and 3 bases from J, leaving 17 bases between. Study-wide results and caveats: The study assumed roughly uniform donor sequencing depth for presence/absence analyses. Accurate prediction of most subjects' HLA-A and HLA-B alleles from TCR beta sequences was reported. Compared with the roughly 700-donor mean, an Asian-associated ancestry cluster reportedly had fewer N-insertions, according to a later analysis. Cytomegalovirus association was listed for 150 or so TCR beta chains.

Turning to this clone: What it binds is unknown.

This PCR relied on a set of 60 Vbeta primers and 13 Jbeta primers. Sequencing was performed with immunoSEQ multiplex PCR; in TCRdb, only in-frame clones are kept and a portion is missing. The sample includes 130,000 or so clones, roughly 80% of them seen just once. The sequencing sample was made of PBMCs. This receptor was obtained from a man aged 25-45 years in good health and CMV-seronegative. The chain combines TRBV19 with TRBJ2-7, with a tentative D call TRBD1 (6 bases). As DNA, the CDR3 is TGTGCCAGTAGTTTACAGGGCTTTGCGGACTACGAGCAGTACTTC. Its protein is CASSLQGFADYEQYF.